This entry features one T cell receptor (beta chain) sequence. The antigen remains undetermined. Germline loops: CDR1 SGHDN, CDR2 FVKESK. The CDR3 is 11 amino acids. The V and J ends lost 9 bases and 8 bases respectively, with 13 bases between them. Clones were sequenced by immunoSEQ multiplex PCR, and TCRdb holds only the in-frame ones, with some missing. The sample holds tens of thousands of clones; 75% to 90% are singletons and the top ten take approximately 5.9%. This sample stems from a study of a mutant IDH1 vaccine in newly diagnosed glioma. The overall study: Of treated patients, approximately 60% were men and about 38% women, averaging roughly 40 years. Pretreatment consisted of radiotherapy, temozolomide, or both, with most receiving both.

Time point described: week 11, during vaccination. It was 300 ug of mutant IDH1 20-mer peptide that made up each vaccine dose, given with topical imiquimod. This clonotype originated in a man aged 45-65 years with glioma. The V and J genes are TRBV14 and TRBJ2-5; D ambiguous. Material: PBMCs, obtained from a glioma patient whose treatment included an IDH1 peptide vaccine. Here the CDR3 reads CARDGLGTQYF. CDR3 in DNA: TGTGCCAGAGACGGTTTAGGAACCCAGTACTTC.